A selection of T cell receptor beta chains follows, all from one sample in a study of OX40 agonist ivuxolimab in advanced cancers. TCRdb's copy holds only in-frame clones and misses some; the assay was immunoSEQ multiplex PCR. Of roughly 100,000 clones in the sample, about 92% are singletons; the top ten hold about 1.6%. This specimen was CD4+ or CD8+ T cells sorted from blood, taken in a trial of the OX40 agonist ivuxolimab. Receptor source: an adult with an advanced solid tumor such as melanoma, head and neck, liver or kidney cancer. Each CDR3 is given with its conserved first and last residue. Rows give clone size only sometimes, using once, few, many, or a class for an expanded clone.

TRBV11-3,-,TRBJ1-1,CASTHFGDRNTEAFF
TRBV30,once,TRBJ2-2,CAFSTTNTGELFF
TRBV19,-,TRBJ2-1,CASTAKTSNEQFF
TRBV30,-,TRBJ2-7,CAWSVWTSGSYEQYF
TRBV9,-,TRBJ1-3,CASSVAGTGGNTIYF
TRBV18,-,TRBJ1-1,CASSLYAGVNLWANTEAFF
TRBV18,-,TRBJ1-6,CASSPTTGDNSPLHF
TRBV5-4,-,TRBJ1-2,CASSPGGQVSYGYTF
TRBV5-1,-,TRBJ1-4,CASSYLQGVGEKLFF
TRBV11-1,-,TRBJ2-7,CASSLEWDKYEQYF
TRBV29-1,-,TRBJ2-2,CSVDGGRNTGELFF
TRBV6-1,-,TRBJ2-3,CASSVGLALWKDTQYF
TRBV10-1,-,TRBJ2-3,CANPGRLSTDTQYF
TRBV10-3,once,TRBJ2-1,CAISGVALSYNEQFF
TRBV7-2,-,TRBJ2-7,CASSLGKGGRAYEQYF
TRBV11-3,-,TRBJ2-7,CASSKGLVSSYEQYF
TRBV6-6,-,TRBJ1-2,CASSYSGAGGYTF
TRBV6-1,few,TRBJ1-5,CASHRDYNQPQHF
TRBV5-1,few,TRBJ1-2,CASSGGAGYGYTF
TRBV10-3,-,TRBJ2-1,CAISESTGRSSYNEQFF
TRBV28,-,TRBJ1-2,CASSSQGPTGFNYGYTF
TRBV6-4,-,TRBJ1-5,CASSRQAGQPQHF
TRBV6-6,once,TRBJ2-7,CASSRLAYEQYF
TRBV7-8,-,TRBJ2-7,CASSLGGAGGREQYF
TRBV2,-,TRBJ2-2,CASSVLGQGNTGELFF